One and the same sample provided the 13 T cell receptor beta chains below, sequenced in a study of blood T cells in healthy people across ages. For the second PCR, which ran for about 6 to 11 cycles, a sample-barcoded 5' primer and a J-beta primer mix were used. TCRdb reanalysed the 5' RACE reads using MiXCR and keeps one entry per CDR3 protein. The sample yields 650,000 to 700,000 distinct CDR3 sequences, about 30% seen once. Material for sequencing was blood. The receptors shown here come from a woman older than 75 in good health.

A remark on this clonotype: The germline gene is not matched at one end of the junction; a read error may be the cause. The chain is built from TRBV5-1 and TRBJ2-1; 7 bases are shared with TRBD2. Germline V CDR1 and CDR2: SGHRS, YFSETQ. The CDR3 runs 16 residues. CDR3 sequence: CASSFLPGGAYNEQFF. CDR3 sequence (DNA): TGTGCCAGCAGCTTCCTACCGGGGGGTGCCTACAATGAGCAGTTCTTC.

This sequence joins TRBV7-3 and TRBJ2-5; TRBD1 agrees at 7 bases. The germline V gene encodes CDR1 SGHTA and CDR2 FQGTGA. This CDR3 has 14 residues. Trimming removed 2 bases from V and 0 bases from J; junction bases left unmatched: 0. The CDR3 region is CASSLQGDQETQYF. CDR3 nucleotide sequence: TGTGCCAGCAGCTTACAGGGGGACCAAGAGACCCAGTACTTC.

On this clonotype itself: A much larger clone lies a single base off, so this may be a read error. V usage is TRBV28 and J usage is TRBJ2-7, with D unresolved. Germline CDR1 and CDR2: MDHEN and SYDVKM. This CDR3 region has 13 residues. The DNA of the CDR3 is TGTACCAGCAACACAGTCAGCTCCTACGAGCAGTACTTC. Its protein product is CTSNTVSSYEQYF.

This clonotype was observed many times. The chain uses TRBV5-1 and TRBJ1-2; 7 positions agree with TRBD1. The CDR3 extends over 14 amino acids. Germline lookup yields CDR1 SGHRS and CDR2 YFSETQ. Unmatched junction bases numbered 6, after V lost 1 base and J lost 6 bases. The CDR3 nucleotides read TGCGCCAGCAGCTTGTTAGACAGGGCCCATGGCTACACCTTC. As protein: CASSLLDRAHGYTF.

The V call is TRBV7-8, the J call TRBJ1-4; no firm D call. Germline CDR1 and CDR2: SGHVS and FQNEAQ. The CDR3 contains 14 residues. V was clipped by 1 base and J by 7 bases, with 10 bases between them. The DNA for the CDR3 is TGTGCCAGCAGCTTAGGGCCAGTAGGTGAAAAACTGTTTTTT. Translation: CASSLGPVGEKLFF.

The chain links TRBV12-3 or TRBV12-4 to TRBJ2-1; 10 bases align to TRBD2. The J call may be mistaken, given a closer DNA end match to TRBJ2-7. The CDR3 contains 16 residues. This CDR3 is CASSLQAGGHYNEQYF. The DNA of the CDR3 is TGTGCCAGCAGTCTCCAAGCGGGGGGGCACTACAATGAGCAGTACTTC.

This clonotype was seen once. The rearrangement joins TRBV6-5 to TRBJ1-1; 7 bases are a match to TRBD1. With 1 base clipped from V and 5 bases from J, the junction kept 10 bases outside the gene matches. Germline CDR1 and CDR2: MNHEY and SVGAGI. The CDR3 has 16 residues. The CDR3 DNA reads TGTGCCAGCAGTTACTTCACAGCAGGGGGAGGAACTGAAGCTTTCTTT. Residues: CASSYFTAGGGTEAFF.

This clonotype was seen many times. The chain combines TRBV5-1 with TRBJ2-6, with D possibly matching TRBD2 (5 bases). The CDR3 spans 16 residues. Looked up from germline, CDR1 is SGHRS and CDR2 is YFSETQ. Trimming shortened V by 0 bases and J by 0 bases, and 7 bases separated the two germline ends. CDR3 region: CASSLARDSGANVLTF. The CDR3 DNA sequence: TGCGCCAGCAGCTTGGCGAGGGACTCTGGGGCCAACGTCCTGACTTTC. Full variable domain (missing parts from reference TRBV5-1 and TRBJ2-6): KAGVTQTPRYLIKTRGQQVTLSCSPISGHRSVSWYQQTPGQGLQFLFEYFSETQRNKGNFPGRFSGRQFSNSRSEMNVSTLELGDSALYLCASSLARDSGANVLTFGAGSRLTVL.

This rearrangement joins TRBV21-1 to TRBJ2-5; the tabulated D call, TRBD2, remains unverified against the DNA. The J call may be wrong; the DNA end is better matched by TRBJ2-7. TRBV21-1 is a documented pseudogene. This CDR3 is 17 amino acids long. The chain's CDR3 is CASTQALSRMASYEQYF. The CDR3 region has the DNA TGTGCCAGCACCCAAGCGTTGTCGAGAATGGCCTCCTACGAGCAGTACTTC.

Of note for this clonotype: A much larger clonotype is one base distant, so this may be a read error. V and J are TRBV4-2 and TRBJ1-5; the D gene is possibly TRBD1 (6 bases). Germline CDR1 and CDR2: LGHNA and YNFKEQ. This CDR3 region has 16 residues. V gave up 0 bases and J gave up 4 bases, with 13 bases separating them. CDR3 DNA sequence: TGTGCCAGCAGCCAAGAATTGGGACATGAGAATCAGCCCCAGCATTTT. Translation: CASSQELGHENQPQHF.

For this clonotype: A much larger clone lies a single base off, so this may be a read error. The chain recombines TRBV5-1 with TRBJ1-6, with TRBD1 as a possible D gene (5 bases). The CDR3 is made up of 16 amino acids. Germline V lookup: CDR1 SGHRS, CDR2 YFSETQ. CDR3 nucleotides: TGCGCCAGCAGCAATACAGGACTGGGGAATAATTCACCCCTCTACTTT. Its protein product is CASSNTGLGNNSPLYF. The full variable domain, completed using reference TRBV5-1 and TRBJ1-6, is KAGVTQTPRYLIKTRGQQVTLSCSPISGHRSVSWYQQTPGQGLQFLFEYFSETQRNKGNFPGRFSGRQFSNSRSEMNVSTLELGDSALYLCASSNTGLGNNSPLYFGNGTRLTVT.

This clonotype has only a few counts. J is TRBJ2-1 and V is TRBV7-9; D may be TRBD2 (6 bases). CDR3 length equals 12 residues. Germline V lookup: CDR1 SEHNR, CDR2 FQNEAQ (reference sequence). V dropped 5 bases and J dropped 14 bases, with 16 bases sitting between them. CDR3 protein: CASSPSSARKFF. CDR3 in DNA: TGTGCCAGCAGCCCATCTAGCGCGAGGAAGTTCTTC.

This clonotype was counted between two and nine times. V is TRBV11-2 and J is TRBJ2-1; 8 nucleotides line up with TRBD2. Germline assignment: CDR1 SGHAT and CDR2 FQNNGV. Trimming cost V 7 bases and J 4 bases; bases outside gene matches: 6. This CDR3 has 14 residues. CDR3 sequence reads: CASTPQRGYNEQFF. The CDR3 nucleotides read TGTGCCAGCACTCCCCAGCGGGGGTACAATGAGCAGTTCTTC.